This T cell receptor beta chain was captured in a study of cytomegalovirus exposure and HLA in healthy donors. Study-level background: The study placed 70% to 85% of its 350 to 450 genotyped donors in the Caucasian-associated ancestry cluster. Findings and limits, study-wide: The authors listed over 150 TCR beta chains as cytomegalovirus-associated.

The PCR ran on 60 Vbeta and 13 Jbeta primers. This table comes from immunoSEQ multiplex PCR, and its TCRdb copy is limited to in-frame clones, with some not included. The data show tens of thousands of clones, with about 78% seen just once and approximately 8% held by the top ten. Donors consisted of healthy bone marrow donors. With respect to this clone: The antigen remains unidentified.

The CDR3 is 18 amino acids. Germline V CDR1 and CDR2: SGHRS, YFSETQ. With 1 base clipped from V and 1 base from J, the junction kept 13 bases outside the gene matches. V usage is TRBV5-1 and J usage is TRBJ1-2; TRBD1 agrees at 7 bases. The sequenced sample consisted of PBMCs. The sequence derives from a man between 60 and 75 years old in good health and CMV-seronegative. The CDR3 loop reads CASSLLPNSGGSNYGYTF. The CDR3 DNA reads as TGCGCCAGCAGCTTGCTTCCAAACTCAGGGGGGAGTAACTATGGCTACACCTTC.